This is a list of T cell receptor beta chains from one sample in a study of beta chain features in type 1 diabetes. Sequenced by immunoSEQ multiplex PCR; TCRdb stores in-frame clones only, minus some. Among a few hundred thousand clones listed, 8.5% to 10% were seen once. The sample was central memory CD4+ T cells from blood. These receptor sequences come from a man aged 25 to 45 with type 1 diabetes. The CDR3 runs from the conserved cysteine through the conserved F or W. D genes are given only for firm matches. Only part of the rows carry a size: once, few, many, or a class if the clone is expanded.

v_call: TRBV7-8; clone_size: -; d_call: -; j_call: TRBJ1-5; cdr3_nt: TGTGCCAGCAGCTCCCCGGCGGGGGCCTTCATGCATTTT; cdr3_aa: CASSSPAGAFMHF
v_call: TRBV28; clone_size: many; d_call: -; j_call: TRBJ1-2; cdr3_nt: TGTGCCAGCAGTCAGGACAGAAACTATGGCTACACCTTC; cdr3_aa: CASSQDRNYGYTF
v_call: TRBV28; clone_size: few; d_call: -; j_call: TRBJ1-4; cdr3_nt: TGTGCCAGCAGTTTGGGCGGAGGGGACAAACTGTTTTTT; cdr3_aa: CASSLGGGDKLFF
v_call: TRBV30; clone_size: few; d_call: TRBD1; j_call: TRBJ1-4; cdr3_nt: TGTGCCTGGAAGCCGGGACAGCTAGGAGAAAAACTGTTTTTT; cdr3_aa: CAWKPGQLGEKLFF
v_call: TRBV18; clone_size: -; d_call: -; j_call: TRBJ1-5; cdr3_nt: TGTGCCAGCTCACCACTCGGCAGGGATCAGCCCCAGCATTTT; cdr3_aa: CASSPLGRDQPQHF
v_call: TRBV5-6; clone_size: few; d_call: -; j_call: TRBJ2-7; cdr3_nt: TGTGCCAGCAGCTTGGGGCAGGCGACCTACGAGCAGTACTTC; cdr3_aa: CASSLGQATYEQYF
v_call: TRBV5-1; clone_size: -; d_call: -; j_call: TRBJ1-2; cdr3_nt: TGCGCCAGCAGCTTCGACAGTTCCTATGGCTACACCTTC; cdr3_aa: CASSFDSSYGYTF
v_call: TRBV5-5; clone_size: -; d_call: -; j_call: TRBJ2-7; cdr3_nt: TGTGCCAGCAGCCACTTGGGTGACCACGAGCAGTACTTC; cdr3_aa: CASSHLGDHEQYF
v_call: TRBV30; clone_size: few; d_call: -; j_call: TRBJ1-5; cdr3_nt: TGTGCCTGGAATACCAAGTCCGCGAGCAATCAGCCCCAGCATTTT; cdr3_aa: CAWNTKSASNQPQHF
v_call: TRBV28; clone_size: few; d_call: -; j_call: TRBJ1-1; cdr3_nt: TGTGCCAGCAGTTTATACACGGATGAAGCTTTCTTT; cdr3_aa: CASSLYTDEAFF
v_call: TRBV2; clone_size: many; d_call: TRBD2; j_call: TRBJ2-7; cdr3_nt: TGTGCCAGCAGTGAATTAGGACTAGAGAATAGCGAGCAGTACTTC; cdr3_aa: CASSELGLENSEQYF